Listed below are T cell receptor beta chains from one sample, sequenced in a study of regulatory T cells in long-lasting Graves disease. TCRdb passed the multiplex PCR reads through MiXCR, listing each CDR3 protein once. In the table there are 400,000 to 500,000 distinct CDR3 sequences, 21% of which are singletons. The sequencing used peripheral blood mononuclear cells (PBMCs), collected when the disease was refractory, from a patient treated with antithyroid drugs. All receptors derive from a female donor with Graves disease. The CDR3 runs from the conserved cysteine through the conserved F or W. A D gene is named only where the DNA matches it firmly. Only part of the rows carry a size: once, few, many, or a class if the clone is expanded.

abundance	v_gene	j_gene	d_gene	CDR3nt	CDR3aa
few	TRBV20-1	TRBJ2-5	-	TGCAGTGCTAGTCCTTCTAGCGTCTCCGAGACCCAGTACTTC	CSASPSSVSETQYF
-	TRBV4-1	TRBJ1-5	-	TGCGCCAGCAGCCACCTTGGACGGAATCAGCCCCAGCATTTT	CASSHLGRNQPQHF
few	TRBV25-1	TRBJ2-6	-	TGTGCCAGCAGTGAATTGAGGGCTGGGGCCAACGTCCTGACTTTC	CASSELRAGANVLTF
few	TRBV3-1	TRBJ2-2	-	TGTGCCAGCAGCCCCACGGGTGGGAGTAGTACCGGGGAGCTGTTTTTT	CASSPTGGSSTGELFF
-	TRBV5-1	TRBJ2-7	-	TGCGCCAGCAGCAACTTCGGTTTCGAGCAGTACTTC	CASSNFGFEQYF
-	TRBV19	TRBJ2-5	-	TGTGCCGGTAGTATCGGCCAGGGAGTTCAGTACTTC	CAGSIGQGVQYF
many	TRBV11-2	TRBJ2-5	TRBD1	TGTGCCAGCAGCACGGGGGACAGGGGGCATGAGACCCAGTACTTC	CASSTGDRGHETQYF
-	TRBV20-1	TRBJ1-1	-	TGCAGTGCTAGAGATACAGCCATGAACACTGAAGCTTTCTTT	CSARDTAMNTEAFF
few	TRBV4-1	TRBJ1-1	-	TGCGCCAGCAGCCAAGCGCAGGGTGTCACCACTGAAGCTTTCTTT	CASSQAQGVTTEAFF
few	TRBV20-1	TRBJ2-7	-	TGCAGTGCTAGAGATTTCGGGTCCTACGAGCAGTACTTC	CSARDFGSYEQYF
-	TRBV12-3/TRBV12-4	TRBJ2-1	-	TGTGCCAGCAGTCCGGACTGGCTCAATGAGCAGTTCTTC	CASSPDWLNEQFF
-	TRBV20-1	TRBJ1-5	-	TGCAGTGCTAGAGTCGGGGGGCGAAGCAATCAGCCCCAGCATTTT	CSARVGGRSNQPQHF
-	TRBV20-1	TRBJ2-5	-	TGCAGTGCTAGAGCTTGGGACTCACAAGAGACCCAGTACTTC	CSARAWDSQETQYF
many	TRBV12-3/TRBV12-4	TRBJ1-5	TRBD1	TGTGCCAGCAGTTTCCAACAGGGGGCCCCGGGCAATCAGCCCCAGCATTTT	CASSFQQGAPGNQPQHF
-	TRBV6-1	TRBJ1-4	TRBD1	TGTGCCAGCAGTGCCGGACAGGGTCCAACTAATGAAAAACTGTTTTTT	CASSAGQGPTNEKLFF
-	TRBV11-2	TRBJ1-1	TRBD1	TGTGTCAGCAGCCGAGGGACAGGGGGAATGTTGTTCTTT	CVSSRGTGGMLFF
many	TRBV27	TRBJ1-4	TRBD1	TGTGCCAGCAGTAAGACAGGGTTGGCTGAAAAACTGTTTTTT	CASSKTGLAEKLFF
many	TRBV12-3/TRBV12-4	TRBJ1-1	-	TGTGCCAGCAGTTTTTGGTCGCTGGGCCTGAACACTGAAGCTTTCTTT	CASSFWSLGLNTEAFF
many	TRBV27	TRBJ2-2	TRBD1	TGTGCCAGCAAAGTGGACAGGGGGCTTAACACCGGGGAGCTGTTTTTT	CASKVDRGLNTGELFF
-	TRBV12-3/TRBV12-4	TRBJ2-2	-	TGTGGCAGCAGGGACGTAGACAGGACCACCGGGGAGCTGTTTTTT	CGSRDVDRTTGELFF
many	TRBV2	TRBJ2-7	-	TGTGCCAGCAGTGAGGGCTGGAGGAACGAGCAGTACTTC	CASSEGWRNEQYF
many	TRBV6-1	TRBJ1-1	-	TGTGCCAGCATGGATCCCGGGTTGGCCACTGAAGCTTTCTTT	CASMDPGLATEAFF
many	TRBV28	TRBJ2-7	-	TGTGCCAGCAGTAGGAATCGGGAGCAGTACTTC	CASSRNREQYF
-	TRBV4-1	TRBJ2-7	-	TGCGCCAGCAGCCCACCGGACGGCTCCTACGAGCAGTACTTC	CASSPPDGSYEQYF
few	TRBV2	TRBJ1-1	-	TGTGCCAGCAGGCTCGAGGAGGTTTCTGAAGCTTTCTTT	CASRLEEVSEAFF
-	TRBV7-6	TRBJ2-7	TRBD1	TGTGCCAGCAGCTCCTTCGCCGGGACAGACATCTCCTACGAGCAGTACTTC	CASSSFAGTDISYEQYF
few	TRBV10-2	TRBJ2-5	-	TGCGCCAGCAGTGGTACCTCCCGTGGGATAACCCAAGAGACCCAGTACTTC	CASSGTSRGITQETQYF
many	TRBV2	TRBJ2-1	-	TGTGCCAGCAGTGAAAGGGGGTTAGAGCTTTTTTCCTACAATGAGCAGTTCTTC	CASSERGLELFSYNEQFF
many	TRBV7-9	TRBJ2-7	TRBD2	TGTGCCAGCAGCCCGACTAGCGGAGACTACGAGCAGTACTTC	CASSPTSGDYEQYF
few	TRBV20-1	TRBJ2-6	-	TGCAGTGCTAGAGATCGGATGGGTGCCGGGGCCAACGTCCTGACTTTC	CSARDRMGAGANVLTF
-	TRBV6-5	TRBJ2-1	TRBD2	TGTGCCAGCAGTTCCCCCCCCACTAGCGGGAGGATCGATGAGCAGTTCTTC	CASSSPPTSGRIDEQFF
-	TRBV5-4	TRBJ2-5	-	TGTGCCAGCAGCTTGTTGTGCGTCCGGGAGACCCAGTACTTC	CASSLLCVRETQYF
-	TRBV5-8	TRBJ2-7	TRBD2	TGTGCCAGCAGCTTGGTGCGGAGGACTAGCGGGAGGCCGCCTGCCTCCTACGAGCAGTACTTC	CASSLVRRTSGRPPASYEQYF
-	TRBV28	TRBJ2-2	-	TGTGCCAGCGGACCTTACGCCGGGGAGCTGTTTTTT	CASGPYAGELFF
many	TRBV6-1	TRBJ2-7	TRBD1	TGTGCCAGCAGCACCCCCAGACCCAGGGGGAGAACTTACGAGCAGTACTTC	CASSTPRPRGRTYEQYF
few	TRBV18	TRBJ2-1	TRBD2	TGTGCCAGCTCATTTCCGGGACTATCAAATGAGCAGTTCTTC	CASSFPGLSNEQFF
few	TRBV24-1	TRBJ2-1	-	TGTGCCACCAGTGTTACAACGGATGAGCAGTTCTTC	CATSVTTDEQFF
few	TRBV5-1	TRBJ1-4	-	TGCGCCAGCAGCTCGGCAACTGGTGAAAAACTGTTTTTT	CASSSATGEKLFF
few	TRBV4-1	TRBJ1-2	-	TGCGCCAGCAGCCCGGGGGTTTCTGATGGCTACACCTTC	CASSPGVSDGYTF
few	TRBV25-1	TRBJ1-4	-	TGTGCCAGCAGTGCGCTCGGGGGTGTACATGAAAAACTGTTTTTT	CASSALGGVHEKLFF
many	TRBV19	TRBJ2-2	TRBD2	TGTGCCACCGCAGCTGGAGTAGCGGGAGTCACCGGGGAGCTGTTTTTT	CATAAGVAGVTGELFF
many	TRBV29-1	TRBJ2-7	-	TGCAGCGTTGAAAGCCTAGACGAGCAGTACTTC	CSVESLDEQYF
many	TRBV6-2/TRBV6-3	TRBJ2-2	TRBD2	TGTGCCAGCAGTTATTCAACTAGCGGCCGCACCGGGGAGCTGTTTTTT	CASSYSTSGRTGELFF
many	TRBV7-8	TRBJ1-1	-	TGTGCCAGCAGCTTAGCTGGGGGGCGAGTGGGTACTGAAGCTTTCTTT	CASSLAGGRVGTEAFF
few	TRBV11-2	TRBJ2-1	-	TGTGCCAGCAGCTTGGCCGCCGACAATGAGCAGTTCTTC	CASSLAADNEQFF
few	TRBV7-9	TRBJ2-7	TRBD1	TGTGCCAGCAGCTCAGTTGGGACAGGGTTTTACGAGCAGTACTTC	CASSSVGTGFYEQYF
many	TRBV28	TRBJ2-7	-	TGTGCCAGCAGTTTATATTGGGAAATAGTGAGGTACGAGCAGTACTTC	CASSLYWEIVRYEQYF
-	TRBV9	TRBJ1-2	-	TGTGCCAGCAGCGTAGAGGTAGAAGGAAACTATGGCTACACCTTC	CASSVEVEGNYGYTF
many	TRBV12-3/TRBV12-4	TRBJ2-5	-	TGTGCCAGCAGTTCTGGGACCCCAGGAGGAGAGACCCAGTACTTC	CASSSGTPGGETQYF
few	TRBV6-1	TRBJ1-5	-	TGTGCCAGCAGAAGCGGACAGTCGGGTCAGCCCCAGCATTTT	CASRSGQSGQPQHF
-	TRBV5-1	TRBJ2-5	-	TGCGCCAGCAGTGATCGACAGTATCCCCAAGAGACCCAGTACTTC	CASSDRQYPQETQYF
many	TRBV2	TRBJ1-2	-	TGTGCCAGCAGTGAAGGGGACACGCATTATGGCTACACCTTC	CASSEGDTHYGYTF
many	TRBV2	TRBJ1-1	-	TGTGCCACAACCACAGGGAAAGGCACTGAAGCTTTCTTT	CATTTGKGTEAFF
-	TRBV19	TRBJ1-6	TRBD1	TGTGCCAGTAGAACCGGGACAGGTTCTTCACCCCTCCACTTT	CASRTGTGSSPLHF
-	TRBV27	TRBJ2-1	TRBD2	TGTGCCAGCAGTCCCCCCCCGGGACTAGCGGACAATGAGCAGTTCTTC	CASSPPPGLADNEQFF